These T cell receptor beta chains were read from a single sample in a study of blood T cell repertoires in COVID-19. Assay: immunoSEQ multiplex PCR; the TCRdb copy retains only in-frame clones and omits some. The profile shows 140,000 or so clones, 88% of them singletons. Source material: peripheral blood. The receptors originated from a human donor with COVID-19, enrolled during active disease. The donor label of this sample is uncertain. Both conserved end residues are part of each CDR3. The D gene is left open where the match is weak. Clone size is not always given. Where it is, it says once, few, many or a class for expanded clones.

TRBJ2-1 TRBD2 14 TRBV5-1 - CASSTGLGLNEQFF TGCGCCAGCAGCACGGGACTAGGACTCAATGAGCAGTTCTTC
TRBJ1-3 - 16 TRBV28 - CASSLWGRGTGNTIYF TGTGCCAGCAGTTTATGGGGTAGGGGTACTGGAAACACCATATATTTT
TRBJ2-2 - 16 TRBV21-1 - CASSKDSGLNTGELFF TGTGCCAGCAGCAAAGATTCGGGATTGAACACCGGGGAGCTGTTTTTT
TRBJ2-4 - 13 TRBV11-2 - CASSLGDSHIQYF TGTGCCAGCAGCTTAGGTGACAGCCACATTCAGTACTTC
TRBJ2-1 - 14 TRBV5-4 - CASNPGQLNNEQFF TGTGCCAGCAACCCGGGACAACTAAACAATGAGCAGTTCTTC
TRBJ2-7 TRBD1 15 TRBV14 - CASSLWTGVWEEQYF TGTGCCAGCAGCCTTTGGACAGGCGTCTGGGAAGAGCAGTACTTC
TRBJ1-1 TRBD1 15 TRBV7-3 - CASSSSRGGTGVAFF TGTGCCAGCAGCTCGTCCCGGGGGGGGACAGGGGTGGCTTTCTTT
TRBJ2-3 TRBD1 16 TRBV19 - CASSLKGQGGGDTQYF TGTGCCAGTAGTCTTAAGGGACAGGGTGGTGGAGATACGCAGTATTTT
TRBJ1-4 - 18 TRBV6-2/TRBV6-3 - CASSYGRAGGRTNEKLFF TGTGCCAGCAGTTACGGCAGGGCCGGGGGGCGAACTAATGAAAAACTGTTTTTT
TRBJ1-2 TRBD1 18 TRBV30 - CAWSVHGTGGTTNYGYTF TGTGCCTGGAGTGTACACGGGACAGGGGGAACCACTAACTATGGCTACACCTTC
TRBJ1-1 - 13 TRBV6-5 - CASSYQGVTEAFF TGTGCCAGCAGTTACCAGGGTGTCACTGAAGCTTTCTTT
TRBJ2-1 - 13 TRBV6-5 - CASESGLGNEQFF TGTGCCAGTGAATCGGGTCTCGGGAATGAGCAGTTCTTC
TRBJ1-2 TRBD1 14 TRBV18 - CASSPSRDSYGYTF TGTGCCAGCTCACCATCCCGGGACAGCTATGGCTACACCTTC
TRBJ2-3 TRBD2 16 TRBV11-2 - CASSLDYSGRSDTQYF TGTGCCAGCAGCTTAGATTATAGCGGGAGGTCAGATACGCAGTATTTT
TRBJ1-2 - 18 TRBV2 - CASRGGGEGRGSYYGYTF TGTGCCAGCCGTGGGGGGGGAGAGGGGCGCGGGTCCTACTATGGCTACACCTTC
TRBJ1-5 - 13 TRBV7-6 - CASSLNPGQPQHF TGTGCCAGCAGCTTAAATCCGGGGCAGCCCCAGCATTTT
TRBJ1-1 TRBD1 14 TRBV9 - CASSVGQGVTEAFF TGTGCCAGCAGCGTGGGACAGGGGGTGACTGAAGCTTTCTTT
TRBJ2-2 TRBD2 16 TRBV5-5 - CASSLSASGGAGELFF TGTGCCAGCAGCCTATCAGCTAGCGGGGGGGCCGGGGAGCTGTTTTTT
TRBJ2-7 - 17 TRBV18 - CASSPGSDRSTAYEQYF TGTGCCAGCTCACCAGGATCCGACAGGAGCACAGCCTACGAGCAGTACTTC
TRBJ1-1 - 14 TRBV5-1 - CASSSGPGGTEAFF TGCGCCAGCAGCTCTGGACCCGGGGGCACTGAAGCTTTCTTT
TRBJ1-5 - 13 TRBV10-2 - CASSERVYQPQHF TGCGCCAGCAGTGAACGGGTTTATCAGCCCCAGCATTTT
TRBJ2-3 - 15 TRBV25-1 - CARPRRDFTPDTQYF TGTGCCAGACCAAGGCGGGATTTCACGCCAGATACGCAGTATTTT
TRBJ1-5 - 16 TRBV4-1 - CASRNDDRYSNQPQHF TGCGCCAGCAGAAACGATGACAGGTATAGCAATCAGCCCCAGCATTTT
TRBJ1-2 - 15 TRBV3-1/TRBV3-2 - CASSQGGSMDYGYTF TGTGCCAGCAGCCAGGGGGGGAGTATGGACTATGGCTACACCTTC
TRBJ2-1 TRBD2 15 TRBV2 - CASSGTSGGAAEQFF TGTGCCAGCAGTGGAACTAGCGGGGGGGCCGCTGAGCAGTTCTTC
TRBJ2-3 TRBD2 16 TRBV5-1 - CASSSSGGRAVDTQYF TGCGCCAGCAGCTCCTCTGGCGGGAGGGCCGTCGATACGCAGTATTTT
TRBJ2-3 TRBD2 15 TRBV27 - CASSRGAGITDTQYF TGTGCCAGCAGTCGAGGAGCGGGGATCACAGATACGCAGTATTTT
TRBJ2-2 - 16 TRBV4-1 - CASSPYRITGTGELFF TGCGCCAGCAGTCCCTACAGGATAACGGGCACCGGGGAGCTGTTTTTT
TRBJ1-4 - 17 TRBV4-1 - CASSQEGGEGTNEKLFF TGCGCCAGCAGCCAAGAGGGAGGGGAGGGCACTAATGAAAAACTGTTTTTT
TRBJ2-1 TRBD2 15 TRBV6-1 - CASSDGLAGAGEQFF TGTGCCAGCAGTGACGGACTAGCGGGAGCTGGAGAGCAGTTCTTC
TRBJ2-7 - 18 TRBV4-2 once CASSQDGFGAGRHGEQYF TGTGCCAGCAGCCAAGATGGGTTCGGGGCAGGGAGGCATGGCGAGCAGTACTTC
TRBJ1-2 - 14 TRBV5-1 - CASSLEGRNYGYTF TGCGCCAGCAGCTTGGAAGGCAGGAACTATGGCTACACCTTC
TRBJ1-1 TRBD1 17 TRBV11-2 - CASSPTRTGGRHTEAFF TGTGCCAGCAGCCCGACCCGGACAGGGGGGAGGCACACTGAAGCTTTCTTT
TRBJ2-3 TRBD2 16 TRBV5-6 - CASSFETSGGLDTQYF TGTGCCAGCAGCTTTGAGACTAGCGGGGGTTTGGATACGCAGTATTTT
TRBJ2-2 - 15 TRBV10-3 - CATGRDMGNTGELFF TGTGCCACTGGAAGGGACATGGGGAACACCGGGGAGCTGTTTTTT
TRBJ1-1 - 13 TRBV3-1/TRBV3-2 - CASSQGRNTEAFF TGTGCCAGCAGCCAGGGCAGGAACACTGAAGCTTTCTTT
TRBJ2-1 TRBD2 15 TRBV3-1/TRBV3-2 - CASSLRTSGGAQQFF TGTGCCAGCAGCCTGAGGACTAGCGGGGGGGCGCAGCAGTTCTTC
TRBJ1-2 - 15 TRBV6-5 - CASRVNRAHNYGYTF TGTGCCAGCAGGGTTAACAGGGCTCATAACTATGGCTACACCTTC
TRBJ1-4 - 15 TRBV28 - CASSSFRGGSEKLFF TGTGCCAGCAGTTCCTTTAGGGGGGGGTCTGAAAAACTGTTTTTT
TRBJ1-3 - 14 TRBV28 - CASTSTGVGNTIYF TGTGCCAGCACTTCGACGGGGGTCGGAAACACCATATATTTT
TRBJ1-4 - 15 TRBV19 - CASSIVPGLGEKLFF TGTGCCAGTAGTATAGTACCAGGGTTGGGTGAAAAACTGTTTTTT
TRBJ2-2 - 14 TRBV5-1 - CASSLGQNTGELFF TGCGCCAGCAGCTTGGGACAGAACACCGGGGAGCTGTTTTTT
TRBJ2-3 TRBD1 14 TRBV6-5 - CASGPRGGGDTQYF TGTGCCAGCGGGCCCCGAGGGGGCGGGGATACGCAGTATTTT
TRBJ2-5 TRBD1 18 TRBV11-2 - CASSRDFFGQGRQETQYF TGTGCCAGCAGCCGGGACTTCTTTGGACAGGGGCGCCAAGAGACCCAGTACTTC
TRBJ2-5 - 15 TRBV7-3 - CASSFSGGYQETQYF TGTGCCAGCAGCTTCTCTGGAGGCTACCAAGAGACCCAGTACTTC
TRBJ1-4 TRBD1 18 TRBV19 few CASRLRTGGAFSPEKLFF TGTGCCAGTAGACTCCGGACAGGGGGCGCGTTCTCGCCTGAAAAACTGTTTTTT
TRBJ2-2 TRBD1 15 TRBV19 - CASSIATGVDGELFF TGTGCCAGTAGTATAGCGACAGGGGTGGACGGGGAGCTGTTTTTT
TRBJ2-2 TRBD1 14 TRBV7-2 - CASSPGQVPGELFF TGTGCCAGCAGCCCGGGACAGGTTCCCGGGGAGCTGTTTTTT
TRBJ1-6 - 15 TRBV2 - CASSEDAGFISPLHF TGTGCCAGCAGTGAAGACGCAGGGTTTATCTCACCCCTCCACTTT
TRBJ2-7 - 14 TRBV30 - CASAQPGETYEQYF TGTGCCTCAGCCCAACCAGGGGAAACCTACGAGCAGTACTTC
TRBJ2-7 - 14 TRBV5-1 few CASSLEMTGGEQYF TGCGCCAGCAGCTTGGAAATGACAGGAGGCGAGCAGTACTTC
TRBJ1-4 - 14 TRBV28 - CASTPGSVGEKLFF TGTGCCAGCACCCCGGGTAGTGTCGGTGAAAAACTGTTTTTT
TRBJ1-4 - 14 TRBV19 - CASSIQITNEKLFF TGTGCCAGTAGTATACAGATAACTAATGAAAAACTGTTTTTT
TRBJ1-6 TRBD1 13 TRBV2 few CASKDRGGSPLHF TGTGCCAGCAAGGACAGGGGCGGTTCACCCCTCCACTTT
TRBJ1-1 TRBD1 14 TRBV10-1 - CASSPQGSHERAFF TGCGCCAGCAGTCCACAGGGGTCCCACGAGAGAGCTTTCTTT
TRBJ1-5 - 13 TRBV6-5 - CASSRSDSQPQHF TGTGCCAGCAGCCGCTCCGACAGTCAGCCCCAGCATTTT
TRBJ2-1 - 16 TRBV6-2/TRBV6-3 - CASSYATYTGYAEQFF TGTGCCAGCAGTTACGCAACGTATACGGGATACGCTGAGCAGTTCTTC
TRBJ2-3 - 13 TRBV7-3 - CASSSIREDTQYF TGTGCCAGCAGCTCAATCCGGGAAGATACGCAGTATTTT